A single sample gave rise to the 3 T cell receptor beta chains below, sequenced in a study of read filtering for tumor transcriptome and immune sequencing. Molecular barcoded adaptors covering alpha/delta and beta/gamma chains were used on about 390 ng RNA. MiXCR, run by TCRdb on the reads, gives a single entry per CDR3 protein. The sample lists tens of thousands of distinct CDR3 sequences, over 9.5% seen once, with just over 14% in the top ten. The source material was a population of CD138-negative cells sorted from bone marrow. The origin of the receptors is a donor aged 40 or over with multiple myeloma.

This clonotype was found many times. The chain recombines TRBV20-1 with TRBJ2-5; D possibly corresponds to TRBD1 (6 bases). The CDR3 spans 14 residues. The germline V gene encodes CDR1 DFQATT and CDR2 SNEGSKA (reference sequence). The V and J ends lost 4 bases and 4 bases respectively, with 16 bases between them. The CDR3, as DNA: TGCAGTGCTAACCCGGGACAAGGGACAGAGACCCAGTACTTC. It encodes CSANPGQGTETQYF.

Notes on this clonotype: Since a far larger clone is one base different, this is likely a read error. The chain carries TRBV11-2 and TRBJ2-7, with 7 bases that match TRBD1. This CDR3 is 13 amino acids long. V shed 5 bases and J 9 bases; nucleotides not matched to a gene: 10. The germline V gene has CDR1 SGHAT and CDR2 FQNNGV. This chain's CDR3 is CASSPQGSEGQYF. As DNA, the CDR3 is TGTGCCAGCAGCCCACAGGGGAGTGAAGGGCAGTACTTC.

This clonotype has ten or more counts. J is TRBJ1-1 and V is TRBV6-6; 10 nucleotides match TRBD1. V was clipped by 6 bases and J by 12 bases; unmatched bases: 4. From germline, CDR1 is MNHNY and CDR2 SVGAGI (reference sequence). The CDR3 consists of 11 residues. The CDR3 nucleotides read TGTGCCAGCAGCCCGGGACAGGGGACTTTCTTT. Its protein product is CASSPGQGTFF.